This TCR beta chain emerged from a study of low-dose radiotherapy and immunotherapy resistance in tumors. In the study overall: Every two weeks, the protocol called for intravenous cyclophosphamide at 200 mg/m2. It was given one day before each radiation and immunotherapy administration.

This clonotype was seen many times. Time point given: after trial treatment. Treatment reported: LDRT plus nivolumab, ipilimumab, low-dose cyclophosphamide and aspirin (RACIN trial). This CDR3 comprises 15 residues. Germline CDR1 reads SGHRS; CDR2 reads YFSETQ. V lost 4 bases, J lost 0 bases, and 14 bases lay in between. TRAV and TRBV primers primed cDNA for both TCRalpha and TCRbeta. TCR amplification ran roughly 20 PCR cycles using constant-region and V-primer adapter primers. In TCRdb, the reads were re-called with MiXCR into one record per CDR3 protein. The repertoire holds roughly 100,000 distinct CDR3 sequences, with less than 25% as singletons.

Sequences were derived from PBMCs, sampled after low-dose radiotherapy plus immunotherapy. This clonotype originated in a male donor with prostate cancer. J is TRBJ2-7 and V is TRBV5-1, with D tentatively TRBD1 (6 bases). The CDR3 spells CASSANRAGSYEQYF. The CDR3 DNA reads as TGCGCCAGCAGCGCCAACAGGGCCGGCTCCTACGAGCAGTACTTC.